The clone carrying this T cell receptor (beta chain) was observed many times. This specimen comes from a study of shared clonotypes between healthy human individuals. The donor cohort consisted entirely of Caucasian adults residing in Nashville, Tennessee. Produced via immunoSEQ multiplex PCR; TCRdb's table is partial and in-frame only. The table lists some 980,000 clones, 60% to 85% of them singletons. Trimming left V 6 bases short and J 2 bases short, with 10 bases between. This CDR3 spans 13 amino acids. Germline CDR1 MNHNS, CDR2 SASEGT. This clonotype was sampled from a young man in good health. The V call is TRBV6-1, the J call TRBJ1-2; maybe TRBD1 (6 bases). The specimen sequenced was memory CD4+ T cells sorted from blood. The subset was: CD45RA-negative fraction. CDR3 nucleotide sequence: TGTGCCAGCAGGACCGGACAGAACTATGGCTACACCTTC. Translated, it gives CASRTGQNYGYTF.